The following is a T cell receptor (beta chain) sequence with its context. Which antigen it targets is not known. Base qualities are not provided; no much larger clone lies one nucleotide away. The CDR3 runs 14 residues from the cysteine to the phenylalanine. Only the CDR3 DNA stays, 42 bases, in frame from base 1. The CDR1 and CDR2 encoded by the germline V gene (reference sequence) are DFQATT and SNEGSKA. A distance of 21 bases separates the germline ends of V and J, which lose 5 bases and 11 bases respectively. This entry comes from a study of T cell repertoires in aging, cancer and after chemotherapy (dated by TCRdb to the late 2010s). With respect to the entire study: The donors fell into six age groups ranging from 30 or younger to 70 or older, and each group had at least three individuals. Roughly 8.8 million TCR reads were contained in the full dataset. In the hematological group, paired pre- and post-chemotherapy samples were obtained from chronic lymphocytic leukemia patients treated with fludarabine- or bendamustine-based regimens. To examine immunoaging and T cell reconstitution after chemotherapy, the study profiled TCR beta repertoires in peripheral blood from healthy donors and cancer patients. Alongside under 100 healthy donors serving as a reference group, the cohort included 200 to 250 cancer patients, of whom roughly 90 had hematological cancers and around 120 had solid cancers. Beyond this particular receptor, the publication reports: Median generation probability increased over the chemotherapy interval in both cancer cohorts, suggesting repertoire reconstitution through rebound thymic output. Declining TCR diversity with age in healthy donors was mainly explained by loss of richness; in cancer patients, loss of evenness also contributed. Compared with age-matched healthy donors, untreated patients with either hematological or solid cancers had significantly lower TCR diversity in the blood along with higher clonality. According to the authors, the repertoire data do not allow conclusions to be drawn about immunological memory after chemotherapy. Lymphoid organ infiltration was present in hematological cancer patients, and this infiltration may itself impair thymic emigration or peripheral T cell expansion.

Rearranged TRB sequences spanning V, D and J segments were amplified in a multiplex touch-down PCR with a mixed TRB-A/B primer pool. Illumina adapters and sample indices were attached to the amplicons in two consecutive PCR reactions using Phusion HS II polymerase. After gel purification with the NucleoSpin Gel and PCR Clean-up kit, the amplicons were checked using Qubit and an Agilent 2100 Bioanalyzer. Sequencing of the libraries was done on an Illumina MiSeq with paired-end, single-indexed 600-cycle runs. The original methods were these. Processing of the TRB sequences was carried out with MiXCR versions 2.12 and 3.0.5. Each unique CDR3 nucleotide sequence counted as one clone, and only productive sequences with at least two reads were retained. The repertoire metrics were Shannon diversity, evenness, clonality (defined as one minus evenness), and alpha-parameterized diversity profiles covering alpha 0 to 5. Generation probabilities of clones in paired pre- and post-chemotherapy samples were computed with the IGoR algorithm. TCRdb reprocessed the public reads (quality trimming at Q25 with fastp, clone calling with MiXCR) and kept in-frame beta chains. CDR3 protein duplicates are merged, each entry listing the most common genes and DNA. TCRdb, not the authors, supplied the V and J calls. The sample includes about 6,700 distinct CDR3 sequences, with roughly 22% observed a single time. Approximately 8.7% of the sample is in the top ten clones.

TCR beta rearrangements were amplified from genomic DNA isolated from peripheral blood, not from sorted cells or RNA. The sequencing input was blood. The receptor's source is a human donor with a blood cancer. Recombination linked TRBV20-1 to TRBJ1-4; tentative D gene TRBD1, with 5 bases matching. CDR3 protein: CSAGLGGTSEKLFF. The sequence in DNA is TGCAGTGCTGGATTGGGGGGGACGAGTGAGAAACTGTTTTTT.